This T cell receptor beta chain was recovered during a study of vaccination and CD4 T cells after COVID-19 (dated 2022 in TCRdb). At the level of the whole study: Convalescent patients had a positive SARS-CoV-2 result on nasal swab PCR, and of these patients, fewer than ten had mild disease and one had severe disease. Overlapping spike peptide pools from SARS-CoV-2 and from the common cold coronaviruses HCoV-NL63, HCoV-OC43 and HCoV-229E were used as culture stimuli. The time from the second vaccine dose to post-vaccine blood sampling had a median of roughly 79 days and ranged from roughly 13 to 241 days. In more than eight COVID-19 convalescent patients and a few infection-naive healthy vaccine recipients, researchers compared the spike-specific CD4+ TCR repertoire from before mRNA vaccination with the repertoire from after. As controls, cultures received a CEFX viral epitope pool (the positive control), an HIV-1 Nef peptide pool (the negative control), or no peptide at all. The convalescent cohort comprised six males and four females, including two Hispanic individuals, seven Caucasians, two Asians and one multiracial person. Post-COVID blood samples were collected from convalescent patients a median of around 96 days after diagnosis, with a range of about 35 to 161 days. Each participant got two doses of either the Pfizer-BioNTech BNT162b2 vaccine (n=8) or the Moderna mRNA-1273 vaccine (n=2). Overall results and qualifications from the work: Nearly all vaccine-specific clones in convalescent patients (304 of 307) were mono-reactive for SARS-CoV-2 spike rather than cross-reactive with common cold coronaviruses. Relatively few convalescent patients were included in the study, and early timepoints after natural infection were not analyzed. An increase in the median number of SARS-CoV-2-reactive clonotypes from around 20 after infection to roughly 38 after vaccination was observed, but the change was not found to be significant. In convalescent patients, a median 86.3% of post-vaccine SARS-CoV-2-reactive clones were detected only after vaccination, and vaccine-specific priming was suggested by this finding.

The CDR1 and CDR2 encoded by the germline V gene are MDHEN and SYDVKM. Including cysteine and phenylalanine, the CDR3 has 12 amino acids. The entry retains the CDR3 DNA only, 36 bases that are in frame from base 1. V and J are truncated by 7 bases and 4 bases respectively, leaving an intervening sequence of 11 bases. Worth noting for this clonotype: What this receptor recognizes is not known. No base qualities exist here, and no much larger clone lies one base off it.

The sample's treatment or condition, from its label and the paper: roughly ten-day PBMC culture with coronavirus spike peptide pools or control peptides (ViraFEST assay). The ViraFEST assay was used in the study, in which antigen-specific T cells were expanded with peptide pools and expanded clonotypes were subsequently identified by TCR sequencing. The positive SARS-CoV-2 PCR tests of the convalescent patients were dated from March to December 2020, before the Alpha, Beta and Delta variants emerged in the United States. PBMCs were cultured at roughly 1.8 million per well in IMDM supplemented with approximately 5.4% human AB serum and about 10 IU/ml IL-2, with about 9 ug/ml peptide pools added. On days 3 and 7, half of the culture medium was replaced with fresh IL-2-containing medium. After 10 days of culture, CD4+ T cells were isolated by negative selection using the EasySep CD4+ T cell isolation kit. PBMCs were separated from whole blood using Ficoll-Paque Plus gradient centrifugation and then either used fresh or cryopreserved at -140C. In general, triplicate wells were set up for every culture condition.

Preparation of the library involved PCR. TCR sequencing of DNA from cultured CD4+ T cells used the Oncomine TCR Beta short-read assay at the Johns Hopkins FTIC core. The QIAamp micro DNA kit was used to extract genomic DNA from the cultured CD4+ T cells. Oncomine TCR Beta libraries from cultured CD4+ T cells were pooled using unique dual indexes and sequenced on an Illumina iSeq 100. Per the source publication's procedure: Non-productive sequences were removed, and CDR3s not starting with C, not ending with F or W, or shorter than 7 amino acids were discarded. The MANAFEST web application was used to identify antigen-specific clonotypes by comparing peptide-stimulated wells against reference wells and other culture wells. An FDR below 0.05, an odds ratio above 5, and a productive frequency above 0.1% in at least two of three replicate wells were required for clones to be considered positive. A clonotype counted as cross-reactive if it showed significant expansion both in the SARS-CoV-2 spike wells and in at least one common cold coronavirus spike condition. Using R version 3.6.1, CDR3 homology was evaluated through Levenshtein distances (stringdist) along with unrooted phylogenetic trees (ape). TCRdb ran its own pipeline on the public reads, namely fastp trimming at Q25 and MiXCR clone calling, and kept in-frame beta chains. A single entry per CDR3 protein holds the most common genes and DNA from its merged rows. TCRdb, rather than the study authors, made the V and J calls. Present in this sample are 20,000 to 25,000 distinct CDR3 sequences, roughly two fifths of which were seen just once. The ten largest clones represent approximately 14% of the sample.

The sequencing input was CD4+ T cells from blood, cultured in vitro. The receptor comes from a human donor who had recovered from COVID-19. The chain uses TRBV28 and TRBJ2-7; confidence is insufficient to name the D gene. The nucleotides read TGTGCCAGCACCCCCACCGGGTACGAGCAGTACTTC. Translated, this is CASTPTGYEQYF.